This section outlines one TCR beta chain sequence together with its context. The sample comes from a study of blood T cell repertoires in COVID-19. Overall study context: Italy, Spain and the United States were the sources of the convalescent and acute COVID-19 samples. From T cells, B-cell-depleted T cells, or PBMCs came the material, which was cDNA or gDNA.

Produced via immunoSEQ multiplex PCR; TCRdb's table is partial and in-frame only. This table holds under 150,000 clones, approximately 80% found once. CDR3 length equals 13 residues. Trimming cost V 6 bases and J 6 bases; bases outside gene matches: 5. Germline CDR1 reads MNHEY; CDR2 reads SVGAGI. The source material was peripheral blood. The sequence came from an elderly woman in a cohort sampled during active or convalescent COVID-19. The chain joins TRBV6-5 to TRBJ1-1, with 9 bases aligning to TRBD1. Here the CDR3 DNA reads TGTGCCAGCAGCGTCGACAGGGGGGCTGAAGCTTTCTTT. This codes for CASSVDRGAEAFF.